These 26 T cell receptor beta chains originate from one sample sequenced in a study of human T cells and chemical hapten exposure. RNA extraction used unfractionated whole blood as the source of total RNA. TCRdb analysed the 5' RACE reads with MiXCR anew, one entry per CDR3 protein. The sample lists 110,000 or so distinct CDR3 sequences, approximately 19% occurring once. The receptors originated from a human donor in good health.

This clonotype has just one count. This chain uses TRBV5-5 with TRBJ2-3, with D tentatively TRBD2 (6 bases). Germline V gives CDR1 SGHKS, CDR2 YYEKEE (reference sequence). Between the trimmed V and J ends, which lost 2 bases and 0 bases, there was a span of 19 bases. The CDR3 has 18 amino acids. The CDR3 spells CASSLVAEGPTSTDTQYF. CDR3 bases: TGTGCCAGCAGCTTAGTAGCGGAGGGCCCCACTAGCACAGATACGCAGTATTTT.

There are a few counts of this clonotype. This chain connects TRBV5-1 to TRBJ1-1, with D possibly being TRBD1 (5 bases). V dropped 4 bases and J dropped 5 bases, with 18 bases sitting between them. The CDR3 loop spans 15 amino acids. In germline, CDR1 is SGHRS, CDR2 YFSETQ. CDR3 in amino acids: CASSLLGQVETEAFF. In nucleotides, the CDR3 is TGCGCCAGCAGCCTCCTGGGGCAAGTAGAGACTGAAGCTTTCTTT.

This clonotype was recorded a few times. This CDR3 reads CASSNGPGGSREQYF. The CDR3 bases are TGTGCCAGCTCCAACGGACCTGGGGGCTCGCGGGAGCAGTACTTC. J is TRBJ2-7 and V is TRBV28, with a possible D match to TRBD1 (6 bases). Between the trimmed V and J ends, which lost 8 bases and 7 bases, there was a span of 24 bases. Looked up from germline, CDR1 is MDHEN and CDR2 is SYDVKM. The CDR3 extends over 15 amino acids. Drawing the rest from reference TRBV28 and TRBJ2-7, the complete variable domain is DVKVTQSSRYLVKRTGEKVFLECVQDMDHENMFWYRQDPGLGLRLIYFSYDVKMKEKGDIPEGYSVSREKKERFSLILESASTNQTSMYLCASSNGPGGSREQYFGPGTRLTVT.

This chain uses TRBV12-3 or TRBV12-4 with TRBJ2-5, with TRBD2 identical over 9 bases. The CDR3 covers 15 residues. V trimming: 5 bases; J trimming: 2 bases; junction bases outside the gene matches: 6. The CDR3 DNA reads TGTGCCAGCAGTCGGACTAGCGCACTACAAGAGACCCAGTACTTC. Its protein product is CASSRTSALQETQYF.

The V call is TRBV5-1, the J call TRBJ2-4; possible D gene TRBD1, 5 bases. V lost 4 bases to trimming and J lost 5 bases, with 16 bases between them. CDR1 is SGHRS, CDR2 YFSETQ, per germline. This CDR3 is built from 15 residues. CDR3 coding DNA: TGCGCCAGCAGCCTGACAGAGGCGCCCCAAAACATTCAGTACTTC. Its translation: CASSLTEAPQNIQYF. Drawing the rest from reference TRBV5-1 and TRBJ2-4, the complete variable domain is KAGVTQTPRYLIKTRGQQVTLSCSPISGHRSVSWYQQTPGQGLQFLFEYFSETQRNKGNFPGRFSGRQFSNSRSEMNVSTLELGDSALYLCASSLTEAPQNIQYFGAGTRLSVL.

This clonotype was seen only a few times. The rearrangement links TRBV15 to TRBJ2-1, with no clear D. The CDR3 consists of 12 residues. Between the trimmed V and J ends, which lost 1 base and 7 bases, there was a span of 5 bases. CDR1 is LNHNV and CDR2 is YYDKDF in the germline V gene (reference sequence). Written as DNA, the CDR3 is TGTGCCACCAGCAGAGTACGGAATGAGCAGTTCTTC. It specifies CATSRVRNEQFF.

V gene TRBV7-3 combines with J gene TRBJ2-5; TRBD1 matches 8 bases. Trimming at V came to 5 bases and at J to 7 bases, leaving 6 bases not matched to a gene. Germline lookup yields CDR1 SGHTA and CDR2 FQGTGA. The CDR3 loop spans 13 amino acids. This CDR3 is CASSPDRAGTQYF. The CDR3 nucleotides are TGTGCCAGCAGCCCGGACAGGGCCGGGACCCAGTACTTC. Full variable domain (missing parts from reference TRBV7-3 and TRBJ2-5): GAGVSQTPSNKVTEKGKYVELRCDPISGHTALYWYRQSLGQGPEFLIYFQGTGAADDSGLPNDRFFAVRPEGSVSTLKIQRTERGDSAVYLCASSPDRAGTQYFGPGTRLLVL.

This clonotype came up a few times. The chain is built from TRBV6-5 and TRBJ1-6; no clear D gene. Germline V CDR1 and CDR2: MNHEY, SVGAGI. Trimming removed 6 bases at V and 6 bases at J, with 15 bases between. The CDR3 covers 15 residues. In DNA, the CDR3 is TGTGCCAGCAGCGGTATGTCACCGGGTAATTCACCCCTCCACTTT. As protein: CASSGMSPGNSPLHF.

The rearrangement links TRBV6-4 to TRBJ2-1, with D perhaps TRBD1 or TRBD2 (5 bases each). CDR1 is MRHNA, CDR2 SNTAGT, per germline. The germline V and J ends were trimmed by 8 bases and 5 bases, with 13 bases remaining between them. This CDR3 is built from 13 residues. The CDR3 coding sequence is TGTGCCAGCCCGTCCAGGGACGACAATGAGCAGTTCTTC. Translation: CASPSRDDNEQFF.

This clonotype was observed a handful of times. The chain is built from TRBV12-3 or TRBV12-4 and TRBJ2-3; D gene uncertain. Trimming removed 6 bases at V and 4 bases at J, with 11 bases between. CDR3 length equals 13 residues. CDR3 loop: CASRPDPADTQYF. The CDR3 nucleotides are TGTGCCAGCAGGCCTGACCCGGCAGATACGCAGTATTTT.

The V gene is TRBV19, the J gene TRBJ2-2, with 9 bases lining up with TRBD1. V shed 5 bases and J 1 base; nucleotides not matched to a gene: 5. The CDR3 totals 16 residues. The germline CDR1 and CDR2 sequences are LNHDA and SQIVND (reference sequence). CDR3 in DNA: TGTGCCAGTAGTGTCCAGACAGGGGGGAACACCGGGGAGCTGTTTTTT. Translation gives CASSVQTGGNTGELFF. Combining the CDR3 with reference TRBV19 and TRBJ2-2 gives the whole variable domain DGGITQSPKYLFRKEGQNVTLSCEQNLNHDAMYWYRQDPGQGLRLIYYSQIVNDFQKGDIAEGYSVSREKKESFPLTVTSAQKNPTAFYLCASSVQTGGNTGELFFGEGSRLTVL.

V gene TRBV3-1 combines with J gene TRBJ1-2; no firm D call. CDR3 size: 16 residues. V was cut by 0 bases and J by 2 bases, with 13 bases left in between. CDR1 and CDR2 from the germline V gene are LGHDT and YNNKEL (reference sequence). This CDR3 reads CASSQEIIENNYGYTF. In nucleotides, the CDR3 is TGTGCCAGCAGCCAAGAGATTATCGAAAACAACTATGGCTACACCTTC.

V is TRBV29-1 and J is TRBJ2-3, with D possibly matching TRBD2 (5 bases). The CDR3 is 13 amino acids. V was clipped by 4 bases and J by 1 base, with 9 bases between them. In germline, CDR1 is SQVTM, CDR2 ANQGSEA. Here the CDR3 DNA reads TGCAGCGTTGTAGTGGGAGGCACAGATACGCAGTATTTT. It codes for CSVVVGGTDTQYF.

The chain couples TRBV12-3 or TRBV12-4 to TRBJ2-4; 8 bases are shared with TRBD2. CDR3 size: 20 residues. V trimming: 5 bases; J trimming: 8 bases; junction bases outside the gene matches: 26. The CDR3 DNA is TGTGCCAGCAGTCTTAGCGGGTGGCTCGGAGCGGGAGTGGAGTGGGACATTCAGTACTTC. It translates to CASSLSGWLGAGVEWDIQYF.

This chain joins TRBV12-3 or TRBV12-4 and TRBJ2-4; 9 positions match TRBD2. The junction had 9 bases not matched to a gene; V was cut back by 1 base and J by 8 bases. CDR3 length: 16 residues. CDR3 sequence: CASSLEPSGIRDIQYF. CDR3 bases: TGTGCCAGCAGTTTAGAGCCTAGCGGGATTCGGGACATTCAGTACTTC.

On this clonotype itself: A much more abundant neighbour one base away suggests this may be a read error. The V gene is TRBV20-1, the J gene TRBJ1-2; no firm D call. Trimming removed 3 bases from V and 3 bases from J, with 17 bases in between. Germline CDR1 reads DFQATT; CDR2 reads SNEGSKA (reference sequence). The CDR3 runs to 15 residues. The DNA for the CDR3 is TGCAGTGCTAGCACCGCGGACTCCCCGGACTATGGCTACACCTTC. This sequence encodes CSASTADSPDYGYTF.

The rearrangement links TRBV29-1 to TRBJ2-1, with D perhaps assigned TRBD1 or TRBD2 (7 bases each). This CDR3 spans 12 amino acids. Trimming cost V 2 bases and J 15 bases, with 17 bases left between them. The germline V gene encodes CDR1 SQVTM and CDR2 ANQGSEA. CDR3 in amino acids: CSVEFQTGRGFF. In nucleotides, the CDR3 is TGCAGCGTTGAATTCCAGACAGGGAGGGGGTTCTTC.

The chain has TRBV27 and TRBJ2-3; TRBD2 is a possible D gene (5 bases). V was cut by 3 bases and J by 0 bases, with 10 bases left in between. CDR1 is MNHEY and CDR2 is SMNVEV in the germline V gene (reference sequence). The CDR3 runs 15 residues. CDR3 sequence (DNA): TGTGCCAGCAGTTTCTCGGACTCCAGCACAGATACGCAGTATTTT. It specifies CASSFSDSSTDTQYF.

This chain links TRBV18 with TRBJ1-2; no definite D call. V was shortened by 2 bases and J by 0 bases, with 4 bases between the two germline ends. Germline CDR1 and CDR2: KGHSH and LQKENI. The length of the CDR3 is 13 residues. The CDR3 protein is CASSPWANYGYTF. The DNA of the CDR3 is TGTGCCAGCTCACCATGGGCTAACTATGGCTACACCTTC.

This clonotype appeared a few times. This sequence joins TRBV10-2 and TRBJ1-1; D remains ambiguous. Germline V CDR1 and CDR2: WSHSY, SAAADI. The V end was cut by 3 bases, the J end by 7 bases, with 9 bases between. This CDR3 region has 12 residues. CDR3 in amino acids: CASSENRREAFF. CDR3 nucleotides: TGCGCCAGCAGTGAAAACCGGCGTGAAGCTTTCTTT.

This clonotype has a handful of counts. This chain links TRBV28 with TRBJ1-1, with D perhaps matching TRBD1 (6 bases). The CDR3 covers 15 residues. Germline V gene lookup returns CDR1 MDHEN and CDR2 SYDVKM. Trimming stripped 7 bases from V and 0 bases from J, with 15 bases between. The CDR3 coding sequence is TGTGCCAGCACAGACAGGTGGGGATTGAACACTGAAGCTTTCTTT. It specifies CASTDRWGLNTEAFF. The full variable domain, with the rest looked up from reference TRBV28 and TRBJ1-1, is DVKVTQSSRYLVKRTGEKVFLECVQDMDHENMFWYRQDPGLGLRLIYFSYDVKMKEKGDIPEGYSVSREKKERFSLILESASTNQTSMYLCASTDRWGLNTEAFFGQGTRLTVV.

The chain couples TRBV24-1 to TRBJ2-2; 10 nucleotides align to TRBD2. The CDR3 is 14 residues long. Germline V gene sequence: CDR1 KGHDR, CDR2 SFDVKD. Unmatched junction bases numbered 2, after V lost 6 bases and J lost 5 bases. The CDR3 DNA reads TGTGCCACCAGTCTAGCGGGAGAAACCGGGGAGCTGTTTTTT. As protein: CATSLAGETGELFF.

The V and J genes are TRBV7-2 and TRBJ2-2, with D tentatively TRBD2 (6 bases). The V gene's germline CDR1 is SGHTA and CDR2 FQGNSA. This CDR3 contains 17 residues. Trimming took 2 bases from V and 2 from J, leaving 15 bases between them. This CDR3 is CASSLNRPAGNTGELFF. As DNA, the CDR3 is TGTGCCAGCAGCTTAAACCGGCCGGCGGGAAACACCGGGGAGCTGTTTTTT.

V usage is TRBV18 and J usage is TRBJ2-3; D is possibly TRBD1 (5 bases). The CDR3 sequence is 15 residues long. V lost 0 bases, J lost 2 bases, and 9 bases lay in between. Germline V gene data show CDR1 as KGHSH and CDR2 as LQKENI. The CDR3: CASSPPQGHTDTQYF. The CDR3 bases are TGTGCCAGCTCACCACCTCAGGGCCACACAGATACGCAGTATTTT. The entire variable domain, with the rest obtained from reference TRBV18 and TRBJ2-3, is as follows: NAGVMQNPRHLVRRRGQEARLRCSPMKGHSHVYWYRQLPEEGLKFMVYLQKENIIDESGMPKERFSAEFPKEGPSILRIQQVVRGDSAAYFCASSPPQGHTDTQYFGPGTRLTVL.

The chain couples TRBV11-2 to TRBJ2-7, with TRBD1 identical over 7 bases. V lost 5 bases, J lost 6 bases, and 7 bases stayed unmatched. Germline CDR1 SGHAT, CDR2 FQNNGV. The CDR3 extends over 13 amino acids. The CDR3 region has the DNA TGTGCCAGCAGCCTCGACAGGGTGCGCGAGCAGTACTTC. Its protein is CASSLDRVREQYF.

This clonotype has only a few counts. The rearrangement links TRBV5-5 to TRBJ2-3, with 9 nucleotides matching TRBD2. Germline V gene sequence: CDR1 SGHKS, CDR2 YYEKEE (reference sequence). V was clipped by 4 bases and J by 0 bases; unmatched bases: 6. The CDR3 loop spans 16 amino acids. As DNA, the CDR3 is TGTGCCAGCAGCGGTTCTAGCGGGATTAGCACAGATACGCAGTATTTT. Translated, it gives CASSGSSGISTDTQYF.